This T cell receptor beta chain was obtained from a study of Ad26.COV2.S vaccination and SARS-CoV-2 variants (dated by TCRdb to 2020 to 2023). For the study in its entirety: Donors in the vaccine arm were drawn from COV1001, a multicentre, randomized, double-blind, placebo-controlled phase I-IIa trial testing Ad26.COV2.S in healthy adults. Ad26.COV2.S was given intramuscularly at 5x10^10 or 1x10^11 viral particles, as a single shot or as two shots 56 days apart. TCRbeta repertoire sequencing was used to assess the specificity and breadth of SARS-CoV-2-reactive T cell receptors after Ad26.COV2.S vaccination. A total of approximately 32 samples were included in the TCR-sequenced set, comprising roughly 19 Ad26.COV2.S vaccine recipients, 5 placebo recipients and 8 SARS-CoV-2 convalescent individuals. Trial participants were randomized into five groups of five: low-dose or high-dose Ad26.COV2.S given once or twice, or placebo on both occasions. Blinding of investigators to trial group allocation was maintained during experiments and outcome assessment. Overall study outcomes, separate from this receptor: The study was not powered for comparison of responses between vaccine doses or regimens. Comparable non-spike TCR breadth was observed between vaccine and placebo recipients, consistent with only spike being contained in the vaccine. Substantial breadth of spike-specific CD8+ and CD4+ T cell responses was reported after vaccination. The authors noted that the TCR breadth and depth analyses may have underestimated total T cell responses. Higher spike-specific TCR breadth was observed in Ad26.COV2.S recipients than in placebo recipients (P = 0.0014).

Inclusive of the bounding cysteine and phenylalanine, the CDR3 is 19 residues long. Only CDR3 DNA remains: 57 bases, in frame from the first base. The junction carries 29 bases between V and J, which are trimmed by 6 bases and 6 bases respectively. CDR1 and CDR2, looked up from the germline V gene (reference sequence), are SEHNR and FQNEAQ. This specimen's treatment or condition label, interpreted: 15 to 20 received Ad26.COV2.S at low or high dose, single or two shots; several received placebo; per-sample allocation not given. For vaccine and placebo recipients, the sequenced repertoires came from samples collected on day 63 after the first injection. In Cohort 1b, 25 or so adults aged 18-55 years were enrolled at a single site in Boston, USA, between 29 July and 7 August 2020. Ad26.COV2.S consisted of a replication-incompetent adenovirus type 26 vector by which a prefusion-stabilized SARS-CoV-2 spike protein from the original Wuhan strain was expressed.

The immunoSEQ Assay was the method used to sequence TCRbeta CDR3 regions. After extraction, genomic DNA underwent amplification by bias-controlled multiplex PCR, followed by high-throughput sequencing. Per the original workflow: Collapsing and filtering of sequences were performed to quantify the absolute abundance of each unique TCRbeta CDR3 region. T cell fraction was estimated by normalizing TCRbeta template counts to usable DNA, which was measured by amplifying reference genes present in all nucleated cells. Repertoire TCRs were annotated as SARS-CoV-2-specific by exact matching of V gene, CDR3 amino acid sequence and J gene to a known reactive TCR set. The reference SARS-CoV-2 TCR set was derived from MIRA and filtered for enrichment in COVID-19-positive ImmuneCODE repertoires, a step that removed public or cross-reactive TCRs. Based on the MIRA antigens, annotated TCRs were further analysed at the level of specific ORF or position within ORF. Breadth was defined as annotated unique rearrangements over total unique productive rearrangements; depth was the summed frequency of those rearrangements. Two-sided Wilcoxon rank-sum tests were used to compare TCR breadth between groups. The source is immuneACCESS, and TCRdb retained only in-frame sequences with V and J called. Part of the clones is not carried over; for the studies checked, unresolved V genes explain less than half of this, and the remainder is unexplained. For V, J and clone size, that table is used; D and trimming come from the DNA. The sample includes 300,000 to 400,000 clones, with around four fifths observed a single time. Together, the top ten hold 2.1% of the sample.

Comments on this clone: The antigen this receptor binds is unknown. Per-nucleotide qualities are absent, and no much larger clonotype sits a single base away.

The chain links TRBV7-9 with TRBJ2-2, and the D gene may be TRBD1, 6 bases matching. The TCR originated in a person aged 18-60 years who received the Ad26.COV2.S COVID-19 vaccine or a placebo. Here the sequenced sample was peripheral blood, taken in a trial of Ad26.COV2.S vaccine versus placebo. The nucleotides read TGTGCCAGCAGTCGCGATCGCGGGCTCTCCGGGACAAGAGCCGGGGAGCTGTTTTTT. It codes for CASSRDRGLSGTRAGELFF.